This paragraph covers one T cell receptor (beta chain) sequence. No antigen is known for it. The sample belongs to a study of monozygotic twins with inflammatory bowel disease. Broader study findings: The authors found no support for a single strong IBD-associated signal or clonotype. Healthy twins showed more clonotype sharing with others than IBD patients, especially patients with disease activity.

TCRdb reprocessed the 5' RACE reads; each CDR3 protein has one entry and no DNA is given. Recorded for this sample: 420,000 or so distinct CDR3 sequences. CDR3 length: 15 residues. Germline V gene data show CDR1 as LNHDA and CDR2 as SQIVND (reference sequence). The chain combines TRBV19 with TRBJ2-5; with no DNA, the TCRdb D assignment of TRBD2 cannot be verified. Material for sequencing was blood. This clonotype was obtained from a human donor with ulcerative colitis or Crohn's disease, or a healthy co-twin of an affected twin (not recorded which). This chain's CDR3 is CASKAGGRGRETQYF.